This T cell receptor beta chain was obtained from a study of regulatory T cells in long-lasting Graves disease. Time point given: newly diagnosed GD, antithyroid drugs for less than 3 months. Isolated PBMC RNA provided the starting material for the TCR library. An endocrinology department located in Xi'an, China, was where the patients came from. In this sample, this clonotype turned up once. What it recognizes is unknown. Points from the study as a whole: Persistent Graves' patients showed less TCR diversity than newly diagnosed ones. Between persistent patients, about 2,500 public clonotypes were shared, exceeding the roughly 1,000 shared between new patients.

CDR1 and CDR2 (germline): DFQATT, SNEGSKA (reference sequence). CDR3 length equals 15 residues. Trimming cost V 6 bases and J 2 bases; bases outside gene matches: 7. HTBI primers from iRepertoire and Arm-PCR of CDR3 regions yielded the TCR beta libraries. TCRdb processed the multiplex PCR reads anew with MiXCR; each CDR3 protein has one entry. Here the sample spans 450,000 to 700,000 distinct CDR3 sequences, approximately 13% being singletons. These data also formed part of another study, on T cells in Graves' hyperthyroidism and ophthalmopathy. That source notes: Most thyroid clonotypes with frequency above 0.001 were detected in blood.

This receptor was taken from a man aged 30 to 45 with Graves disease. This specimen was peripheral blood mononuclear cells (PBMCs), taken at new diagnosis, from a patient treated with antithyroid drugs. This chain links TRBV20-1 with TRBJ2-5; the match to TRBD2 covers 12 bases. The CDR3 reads CSAGTSGLEQETQYF. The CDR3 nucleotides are TGCAGTGCCGGGACTAGCGGGCTGGAACAAGAGACCCAGTACTTC.